Below are 22 T cell receptor beta chains sequenced from a single sample in a study of radiotherapy plus CTLA-4 blockade in lung cancer. Using immunoSEQ multiplex PCR, the repertoire was profiled, and TCRdb retains in-frame clones only, with some absent. Found here are around 95,000 clones, 83% of them singletons; the top ten hold around 0.79%. This material consisted of peripheral blood, taken from a patient treated with radiotherapy plus ipilimumab. The receptor set was obtained from a human donor with non-small cell lung cancer who had stable disease on radiotherapy plus ipilimumab.

The chain uses TRBV2 and TRBJ2-1; 8 bases are a match to TRBD1. J gave up 7 bases and V 5 bases, and 7 bases lay outside the gene matches. The germline gives CDR1 SNHLY, CDR2 FYNNEI. The CDR3 sequence is 14 residues long. The CDR3 DNA reads TGTGCCAGCAGTCTAGGACAGGGATGGAATGAGCAGTTCTTC. Protein product: CASSLGQGWNEQFF.

The chain recombines TRBV28 with TRBJ1-1; D gene unclear. Trimming cost V 3 bases and J 1 base, with 9 bases left between them. Germline loops: CDR1 MDHEN, CDR2 SYDVKM. The CDR3 totals 14 residues. The CDR3 protein is CASSLGVPNTEAFF. CDR3 coding DNA: TGTGCCAGCAGTTTGGGCGTCCCGAACACTGAAGCTTTCTTT. The full variable domain, in which reference TRBV28 and TRBJ1-1 provide the parts outside the CDR3, is DVKVTQSSRYLVKRTGEKVFLECVQDMDHENMFWYRQDPGLGLRLIYFSYDVKMKEKGDIPEGYSVSREKKERFSLILESASTNQTSMYLCASSLGVPNTEAFFGQGTRLTVV.

In this sample, this clone turned up once. V is TRBV5-1 and J is TRBJ2-3; D perhaps matches TRBD2 (6 bases). V lost 5 bases and J 1 base, leaving 11 bases between the germline ends. Germline CDR1 SGHRS, CDR2 YFSETQ. This CDR3 comprises 14 residues. CDR3 amino acids: CASRVAARTDTQYF. In DNA form, the CDR3 reads TGCGCCAGCAGGGTAGCGGCCCGCACAGATACGCAGTATTTT. Full variable domain (outside the CDR3, taken from reference TRBV5-1 and TRBJ2-3): KAGVTQTPRYLIKTRGQQVTLSCSPISGHRSVSWYQQTPGQGLQFLFEYFSETQRNKGNFPGRFSGRQFSNSRSEMNVSTLELGDSALYLCASRVAARTDTQYFGPGTRLTVL.

This sequence joins TRBV27 and TRBJ2-7; no clear D. The CDR3 covers 14 residues. Looked up from germline, CDR1 is MNHEY and CDR2 is SMNVEV (reference sequence). V lost 4 bases, J lost 2 bases, and 12 bases lay in between. The CDR3 loop reads CASSSNNIAYEQYF. CDR3 DNA: TGTGCCAGCAGTTCGAATAATATAGCCTACGAGCAGTACTTC.

The gene calls are TRBV5-1 and TRBJ2-5; 9 nucleotides align to TRBD2. The germline V gene has CDR1 SGHRS and CDR2 YFSETQ. V shed 3 bases and J 5 bases; nucleotides not matched to a gene: 5. The CDR3 length is 14 residues. The DNA of the CDR3 is TGCGCCAGCAGCTCTCGACTAGCGGAGGAGACCCAGTACTTC. Translated, it gives CASSSRLAEETQYF. Using reference TRBV5-1 and TRBJ2-5 for the parts outside the CDR3, the full variable domain is KAGVTQTPRYLIKTRGQQVTLSCSPISGHRSVSWYQQTPGQGLQFLFEYFSETQRNKGNFPGRFSGRQFSNSRSEMNVSTLELGDSALYLCASSSRLAEETQYFGPGTRLLVL.

This chain connects TRBV6-1 to TRBJ1-1; no firm D call. The germline V gene encodes CDR1 MNHNS and CDR2 SASEGT. Trimming took off 6 bases at V and 0 bases at J, with 11 bases between the two ends. CDR3 length: 14 residues. In nucleotides, the CDR3 is TGTGCCAGCAGCCTGAAGGTCCTGAACACTGAAGCTTTCTTT. Its protein is CASSLKVLNTEAFF.

The chain joins TRBV6-1 to TRBJ1-5; 7 bases line up with TRBD1. The V segment lost 3 bases and the J segment 4 bases; nucleotides outside the gene matches: 12. The CDR3 covers 17 residues. CDR1 is MNHNS, CDR2 SASEGT, per germline. DNA of the CDR3: TGTGCCAGCAGTGAGAAGGGAGGCAGGGGGGTGAATCAGCCCCAGCATTTT. Its translation: CASSEKGGRGVNQPQHF.

The chain carries TRBV7-2 and TRBJ1-1, with D tentatively TRBD1 (5 bases). Trimming shortened V by 5 bases and J by 1 base, and 17 bases separated the two germline ends. This CDR3 contains 16 residues. Per germline, CDR1 SGHTA and CDR2 FQGNSA. The chain's CDR3 is CASSPQPRGGNTEAFF. CDR3 bases: TGTGCCAGCAGCCCCCAGCCTCGCGGGGGGAACACTGAAGCTTTCTTT.

The chain recombines TRBV16 with TRBJ2-7; maybe TRBD1 (6 bases). Trimming took off 0 bases at V and 7 bases at J, with 10 bases between the two ends. The germline V gene has CDR1 KGHSY and CDR2 FQNENV. The length of the CDR3 is 13 residues. As DNA, the CDR3 is TGTGCCAGCAGCCAATCGACAAGGGGGGAGCAGTACTTC. Translation gives CASSQSTRGEQYF.

V gene TRBV27 combines with J gene TRBJ1-6, with 9 bases matching TRBD1. Trimming removed 5 bases from V and 10 bases from J; junction bases left unmatched: 9. The V gene's germline CDR1 is MNHEY and CDR2 SMNVEV (reference sequence). There are 15 residues in the CDR3. CDR3 residues: CASSPRDRVDSPLHF. CDR3 bases: TGTGCCAGCAGTCCTAGGGACAGGGTGGACTCACCCCTCCACTTT.

The chain combines TRBV6-1 with TRBJ1-5; 8 bases fit TRBD1. V was clipped by 1 base and J by 2 bases; unmatched bases: 7. The CDR3 totals 17 residues. The germline gives CDR1 MNHNS, CDR2 SASEGT. The CDR3 DNA reads TGTGCCAGCAGTGAAGGGACCGGGACAGGAGGCAATCAGCCCCAGCATTTT. Amino acid sequence: CASSEGTGTGGNQPQHF.

This clone was detected only once. The chain couples TRBV9 to TRBJ2-7, with a weak D call TRBD1 (6 bases). Trimming stripped 4 bases from V and 0 bases from J, with 17 bases between. The germline gives CDR1 SGDLS, CDR2 YYNGEE. This CDR3 region has 16 residues. CDR3 in amino acids: CASSSKSPGASYEQYF. The CDR3 DNA follows: TGTGCCAGCAGCTCTAAAAGTCCAGGGGCCTCCTACGAGCAGTACTTC.

The CDR3 region is CASSLYSGVQETQYF. In DNA form, the CDR3 reads TGCGCCAGCAGCTTGTATAGCGGGGTTCAAGAGACCCAGTACTTC. The chain links TRBV5-1 to TRBJ2-5; 8 bases are shared with TRBD2. Trimming removed 1 base from V and 2 bases from J; junction bases left unmatched: 4. This CDR3 spans 15 amino acids. Germline V lookup: CDR1 SGHRS, CDR2 YFSETQ.

This chain joins TRBV5-1 and TRBJ1-1; the D is unclear. The germline V and J ends were trimmed by 1 base and 4 bases, with 11 bases remaining between them. Germline V gene sequence: CDR1 SGHRS, CDR2 YFSETQ. CDR3 length equals 14 residues. The CDR3: CASSLLGGGTEAFF. CDR3 nucleotides: TGCGCCAGCAGCTTGTTAGGAGGAGGCACTGAAGCTTTCTTT.

This chain connects TRBV19 to TRBJ1-2, with D tentatively TRBD1 (6 bases). The V gene lost 0 bases and the J gene lost 8 bases, with 16 bases spanning the gap. This CDR3 comprises 15 residues. The germline gives CDR1 LNHDA, CDR2 SQIVND (reference sequence). The CDR3 is CASSIDFFGGRGYTF. Written as DNA, the CDR3 is TGTGCCAGTAGTATAGATTTCTTCGGGGGCCGGGGCTACACCTTC.

The chain employs TRBV6-5 and TRBJ2-2, with D hard to call. Trimming removed 3 bases at V and 2 bases at J, with 10 bases between. Germline V lookup: CDR1 MNHEY, CDR2 SVGAGI. The CDR3 covers 15 residues. The DNA of the CDR3 is TGTGCCAGCAGTTATTTACCGCTCAACACCGGGGAGCTGTTTTTT. Translated: CASSYLPLNTGELFF.

The genes are TRBV5-4 and TRBJ2-7; TRBD2 aligns across 13 bases. V lost 2 bases and J lost 4; bases outside the gene matches: 9. Per germline, CDR1 SGHNT and CDR2 YYREEE (reference sequence). This CDR3 has 17 amino acids. CDR3 sequence reads: CASSLRPLAGGPYEQYF. The CDR3 bases are TGTGCCAGCAGCTTAAGGCCACTAGCGGGGGGGCCTTACGAGCAGTACTTC.

The DNA for the CDR3 is TGTGCCAGCAGCTTTGAACTGGTTGAGCAGTTCTTC. Translation: CASSFELVEQFF. The chain carries TRBV7-9 and TRBJ2-1; D not resolved. Germline V gene data show CDR1 as SEHNR and CDR2 as FQNEAQ (reference sequence). Trimming took 3 bases from V and 9 from J, leaving 9 bases between them. The CDR3 has 12 amino acids.

The V and J genes are TRBV6-1 and TRBJ1-6; TRBD1 is a possible D gene (6 bases). V was pared by 4 bases and J by 10 bases, with 17 bases between. Per germline, CDR1 MNHNS and CDR2 SASEGT. The CDR3 runs 15 residues. CDR3 sequence: CASSAGGAGGSPLHF. Here the CDR3 DNA reads TGTGCCAGCAGTGCGGGGGGCGCAGGAGGGTCACCCCTCCACTTT.

The chain recombines TRBV5-6 with TRBJ2-1; 9 bases agree with TRBD1. V trimming: 4 bases; J trimming: 8 bases; junction bases outside the gene matches: 13. CDR1 and CDR2 from the germline V gene are SGHDT and YYEEEE. This CDR3 has 16 amino acids. The CDR3 spells CASSAPGQGRADEQFF. The CDR3 coding sequence is TGTGCCAGCAGCGCGCCGGGACAGGGCCGGGCCGATGAGCAGTTCTTC.

V gene TRBV5-8 combines with J gene TRBJ1-2; D is possibly TRBD1 (5 bases). Germline loops: CDR1 SGHTS, CDR2 YDEGEE. This CDR3 is 15 amino acids long. Trimming removed 0 bases from V and 1 base from J, with 10 bases in between. The CDR3 DNA follows: TGTGCCAGCAGCTTGGAGGCAGGGAATAACTATGGCTACACCTTC. Protein sequence: CASSLEAGNNYGYTF. Complete variable domain (other parts from reference TRBV5-8 and TRBJ1-2): EAGVTQSPTHLIKTRGQQATLRCSPISGHTSVYWYQQALGLGLQFLLWYDEGEERNRGNFPPRFSGRQFPNYSSELNVNALELEDSALYLCASSLEAGNNYGYTFGSGTRLTVV.

The chain couples TRBV28 to TRBJ2-1; D is ambiguous. V dropped 9 bases and J dropped 1 base, with 7 bases sitting between them. The V gene's germline CDR1 is MDHEN and CDR2 SYDVKM. The CDR3 spans 12 residues. The CDR3: CASLGSYNEQFF. The CDR3 DNA follows: TGTGCCAGTCTGGGGTCCTACAATGAGCAGTTCTTC.